The entry that follows covers one T cell receptor (beta chain) sequence. Method: immunoSEQ multiplex PCR; TCRdb's copy keeps in-frame clones and lacks some. The data hold tens of thousands of clones, with 88% observed a single time. The sample is drawn from a study of blood T cell repertoires in COVID-19. Germline values: CDR1 LNHDA, CDR2 SQIVND (reference sequence). V was shortened by 3 bases and J by 6 bases, with 18 bases between the two germline ends. This CDR3 region has 15 residues. V gene TRBV19 combines with J gene TRBJ2-7; possible D gene TRBD1, 5 bases. The TCR was taken from a woman aged 65 to 85 with active COVID-19. Sequenced: peripheral blood. CDR3: CASSISPRQWSEQYF. The CDR3 DNA reads as TGTGCCAGTAGTATCTCACCTCGACAGTGGAGCGAGCAGTACTTC.